A selection of T cell receptor beta chains follows, all from one sample in a study of response to subunit inactivated influenza vaccine. From the RT-PCR reads, TCRdb called clonotypes with MiXCR, one entry per CDR3 protein. The sample includes 860,000 or so distinct CDR3 sequences, around 20% seen only once; the top ten take roughly a tenth. Material: PBMCs from blood, obtained less than 6 days after vaccination. The receptor source for this set is a middle-aged man who received an inactivated influenza vaccine. The CDR3 runs from the conserved cysteine through the conserved F or W. The D gene is left open where the match is weak. Expanded clones are given a class, and other clones once, few, many or no size at all.

V gene,clone size,J gene,D gene,CDR3 protein,CDR3 DNA
TRBV20-1,many,TRBJ2-1,.,CSAENPQGGRNEQFF,TGCAGTGCCGAAAACCCACAGGGAGGTAGGAATGAGCAGTTCTTC
TRBV6-1,few,TRBJ2-1,.,CASSEHLSSYNEQFF,TGTGCCAGCAGTGAACACCTTAGCTCCTACAATGAGCAGTTCTTC
TRBV13,many,TRBJ2-7,.,CASSLVASSSYEQYF,TGTGCCAGCAGCTTAGTGGCCTCCAGCTCCTACGAGCAGTACTTC
TRBV28,few,TRBJ1-2,TRBD1,CASSLLPGTGRSGYTF,TGTGCCAGCAGTTTATTGCCTGGGACAGGTCGATCTGGCTACACCTTC
TRBV5-1,many,TRBJ1-1,TRBD1,CASSLGGTGGPYTEAFF,TGCGCCAGCAGCTTGGGCGGGACAGGGGGCCCCTACACTGAAGCTTTCTTT
TRBV20-1,few,TRBJ1-2,TRBD1,CSARTIPRDRDGYTF,TGCAGTGCTCGGACCATTCCCCGGGACAGGGATGGCTACACCTTC
TRBV21-1,few,TRBJ1-5,.,CAAKDRAGNQPQHF,TGTGCCGCTAAAGACAGGGCAGGGAATCAGCCCCAGCATTTT
TRBV7-2,.,TRBJ1-2,.,CASSFRGKYTF,TGTGCCAGCAGCTTCAGGGGTAAATACACCTTC
TRBV6-5,.,TRBJ1-1,.,CASSYSGIGTEAFF,TGTGCCAGCAGTTACTCAGGGATCGGCACTGAAGCTTTCTTT
TRBV4-3,.,TRBJ2-6,TRBD2,CASSQDAGGSGANVLTF,TGCGCCAGCAGCCAAGATGCGGGGGGCTCTGGGGCCAACGTCCTGACTTTC
TRBV5-1,.,TRBJ2-5,TRBD1,CASSDRVGQETQYF,TGCGCCAGCAGCGACAGGGTCGGCCAAGAGACCCAGTACTTC
TRBV12-3/TRBV12-4,.,TRBJ1-1,.,CASSLLRMAEAFF,TGTGCCAGCAGTTTACTAAGAATGGCTGAAGCTTTCTTT
TRBV20-1,few,TRBJ2-5,TRBD2,CSARDSGGGETQYF,TGCAGTGCTAGAGATTCGGGAGGAGGAGAGACCCAGTACTTC
TRBV7-2,.,TRBJ2-3,.,CASSTRPRGSTDTQYF,TGTGCCAGCAGCACTCGCCCTCGGGGAAGCACAGATACGCAGTATTTT
TRBV20-1,few,TRBJ2-7,.,CSASQSSYEQYF,TGCAGTGCTAGCCAAAGCTCCTACGAGCAGTACTTC
TRBV27,.,TRBJ2-7,.,CASSLRETYEQYF,TGTGCCAGCAGTTTAAGGGAAACCTACGAGCAGTACTTC
TRBV6-1,.,TRBJ2-2,.,CASTEVANTGELFF,TGTGCCAGCACCGAGGTGGCGAACACCGGGGAGCTGTTTTTT
TRBV3-1,.,TRBJ2-7,.,CASSQVLSSGFEQYF,TGTGCCAGCAGCCAAGTCCTGTCCTCGGGATTTGAGCAGTACTTC
TRBV7-2,few,TRBJ2-7,.,CASSLLNAYEQYF,TGTGCCAGCAGCTTACTTAATGCCTACGAGCAGTACTTC
TRBV6-1,.,TRBJ2-7,TRBD1,CASTSEGQSTEQYF,TGTGCCAGCACCTCTGAGGGACAGTCTACCGAGCAGTACTTC
TRBV5-1,few,TRBJ2-2,TRBD2,CASSPTGGSYTGELFF,TGCGCCAGCAGCCCTACGGGCGGGAGTTACACCGGGGAGCTGTTTTTT
TRBV20-1,.,TRBJ2-3,.,CSAAARGASTDTQYF,TGCAGTGCAGCGGCTAGGGGGGCTAGCACAGATACGCAGTATTTT
TRBV12-3/TRBV12-4,.,TRBJ2-6,.,CASGAYNRVAGANVLTF,TGTGCCAGCGGTGCCTACAATCGGGTTGCTGGGGCCAACGTCCTGACTTTC
TRBV10-3,.,TRBJ2-7,.,CAISAGLGTYEQYF,TGTGCCATCAGTGCGGGACTCGGAACCTACGAGCAGTACTTC
TRBV20-1,.,TRBJ1-6,.,CSARDPELEQKSSYNSPLHF,TGCAGTGCTAGAGATCCCGAGTTAGAGCAGAAGAGCTCCTATAATTCACCCCTCCACTTT
TRBV20-1,.,TRBJ2-3,TRBD2,CSAGRFGGTDTQYF,TGCAGTGCCGGGAGGTTTGGGGGGACGGATACGCAGTATTTT
TRBV11-2,.,TRBJ1-6,.,CASSLLRGSQSNYSPLHF,TGTGCCAGCAGCTTACTCCGCGGCTCTCAGTCCAATTATTCACCCCTCCACTTT
TRBV12-3/TRBV12-4,many,TRBJ1-2,TRBD1,CASSSQQGTYGYTF,TGTGCCAGCAGTTCCCAACAGGGGACCTATGGCTACACCTTC
TRBV20-1,.,TRBJ2-7,.,CSARLDSRPQYF,TGCAGTGCTAGGTTGGACAGCCGGCCGCAGTACTTC
TRBV27,.,TRBJ2-7,.,CASRGSWGVREEQYF,TGTGCCAGCAGGGGATCATGGGGGGTAAGGGAAGAGCAGTACTTC
TRBV28,.,TRBJ2-1,.,CASKATNNEQFF,TGTGCCAGCAAGGCAACGAACAATGAGCAGTTCTTC
TRBV7-8,.,TRBJ2-5,.,CASSTGWTQYF,TGTGCCAGCAGCACAGGGTGGACCCAGTACTTC
TRBV6-5,.,TRBJ2-1,TRBD2,CASNFASGGAAYNEQFF,TGTGCCAGCAATTTCGCTAGCGGGGGGGCAGCCTACAATGAGCAGTTCTTC
TRBV12-3/TRBV12-4,.,TRBJ2-1,TRBD1,CASSRTGVDEQFF,TGTGCCAGCAGTCGGACAGGGGTCGATGAGCAGTTCTTC
TRBV4-2,few,TRBJ1-5,.,CASSQDGGGDQPQHF,TGTGCCAGCAGCCAAGACGGGGGAGGGGACCAGCCCCAGCATTTT
TRBV18,few,TRBJ2-1,TRBD2,CASSPPWTSGSYNEQFF,TGTGCCAGCTCACCACCGTGGACTAGCGGGAGCTACAATGAGCAGTTCTTC
TRBV29-1,few,TRBJ1-2,.,CSVETPDGGYTF,TGCAGCGTTGAAACACCCGACGGCGGCTACACCTTC
TRBV4-3,.,TRBJ1-3,.,CASSQDPWDLSGNTIYF,TGCGCCAGCAGCCAAGATCCCTGGGACCTCTCTGGAAACACCATATATTTT
TRBV15,.,TRBJ1-3,.,CATSRDTDSHFSGNTIYF,TGTGCCACCAGCAGAGATACGGACAGCCACTTCTCTGGAAACACCATATATTTT
TRBV28,few,TRBJ1-4,.,CASSLRTGRGEKLFF,TGTGCCAGCAGTTTAAGAACCGGACGGGGTGAAAAACTGTTTTTT
TRBV20-1,.,TRBJ2-5,TRBD1,CSAAGDRDAETQYF,TGCAGTGCTGCAGGGGACAGGGACGCAGAGACCCAGTACTTC
TRBV11-1,many,TRBJ2-3,TRBD2,CASSLALASGDFVGDTQYF,TGTGCCAGCAGCTTAGCGCTGGCTAGCGGGGACTTCGTCGGAGATACGCAGTATTTT
TRBV12-3/TRBV12-4,few,TRBJ2-6,.,CASSLMGANVLTF,TGTGCCAGCAGTTTAATGGGGGCCAACGTCCTGACTTTC
TRBV29-1,.,TRBJ2-2,.,CSVPFGGTTGELFF,TGCAGCGTTCCATTCGGGGGAACCACCGGGGAGCTGTTTTTT
TRBV12-3/TRBV12-4,few,TRBJ2-7,.,CASSPNALPNEQYF,TGTGCCAGCAGTCCAAACGCCCTTCCCAACGAGCAGTACTTC
TRBV20-1,few,TRBJ2-2,.,CSARDLQLGELFF,TGCAGTGCTAGAGATCTTCAGCTCGGGGAGCTGTTTTTT
TRBV6-2/TRBV6-3,.,TRBJ2-7,.,CASNPRGNYEQYF,TGTGCCAGCAATCCTAGGGGGAACTACGAGCAGTACTTC
TRBV10-3,many,TRBJ2-7,.,CAIRDYYEQYF,TGTGCCATCAGGGACTACTACGAGCAGTACTTC
TRBV6-1,.,TRBJ2-7,TRBD1,CASSPFPGQGASYEQYF,TGTGCCAGCAGTCCATTCCCGGGACAGGGAGCCTCCTACGAGCAGTACTTC
TRBV6-2/TRBV6-3,.,TRBJ2-7,TRBD2,CASSRQGLAGRSSYEQYF,TGTGCCAGCAGCCGACAGGGACTAGCGGGCCGTAGCTCCTACGAGCAGTACTTC
TRBV6-1,.,TRBJ2-7,TRBD1,CASSRRDRTYEQYF,TGTGCCAGCAGCCGCCGGGACAGGACCTACGAGCAGTACTTC
TRBV5-6,.,TRBJ2-1,TRBD2,CASSKGLAGGREQFF,TGTGCCAGCAGCAAGGGACTAGCGGGAGGGCGCGAGCAGTTCTTC
TRBV20-1,.,TRBJ2-1,.,CSAHSASSYNEQFF,TGCAGTGCCCATAGCGCCAGCTCCTACAATGAGCAGTTCTTC
TRBV9,.,TRBJ2-1,TRBD1,CASSVSGTVNNEQFF,TGTGCCAGCAGCGTTTCCGGGACAGTGAACAATGAGCAGTTCTTC
TRBV20-1,few,TRBJ2-1,TRBD2,CSARGASGSYYNEQFF,TGCAGTGCTAGAGGGGCTAGCGGGAGTTATTACAATGAGCAGTTCTTC
TRBV7-6,.,TRBJ2-1,TRBD2,CASSLGSSGGYNEQFF,TGTGCCAGCAGCTTAGGTTCTAGCGGGGGCTACAATGAGCAGTTCTTC
TRBV20-1,many,TRBJ2-5,.,CSARDWLQGPQETQYF,TGCAGTGCTAGAGATTGGTTGCAGGGGCCACAAGAGACCCAGTACTTC
TRBV5-1,few,TRBJ2-3,.,CASSPEGGRTDTQYF,TGCGCCAGCAGCCCAGAGGGGGGGCGCACAGATACGCAGTATTTT
TRBV10-3,.,TRBJ2-5,.,CAISQTGRKTQYF,TGTGCCATCAGCCAGACAGGGAGGAAGACCCAGTACTTC